This T cell receptor beta chain derives from a study of cytomegalovirus exposure and HLA in healthy donors. Study results and caveats: Testing in vitro showed a few CMV-associated chains specific for CMV antigens. Because they were indistinguishable, some V segments, including TRBV6-2 and TRBV6-3, were excluded.

On this clone: Its antigen remains unidentified. Mismatch with germline at one junction end may stem from a read error.

Per germline, CDR1 MNHEY and CDR2 SMNVEV (reference sequence). The CDR3 sequence is 15 residues long. It was with 60 Vbeta and 13 Jbeta primers that the PCR ran. TCRdb's table, derived via immunoSEQ multiplex PCR, lists solely in-frame clones and lacks some. The sample has roughly 190,000 clones, roughly four fifths seen once. Sequenced: PBMCs. This receptor was identified in a woman younger than 45 in good health and CMV-seropositive. V gene TRBV27 combines with J gene TRBJ1-2; TRBD1 might be the D (6 bases). The CDR3 DNA reads as TGTGCCAGCAGTCTATCGCACAGGGAAGCGTATGGCTACACCTTC. It is translated as CASSLSHREAYGYTF.